This entry concerns a single TCR beta chain. No cognate antigen has been identified for it. Base quality data are lacking; no much larger clone is found one base away. To sequence the TCRbeta CDR3 region, genomic DNA was isolated from the sorted cells. The immunoSEQ Assay was used for sequencing of TCRbeta CDR3 regions. TCRdb holds this immuneACCESS table with in-frame rearrangements only. Some clones are missing; in checked studies, unresolved V genes explain under half, and the rest has no known cause. The sample profile shows about 30,000 clones; 84% of them were found once. The leading ten clones occupy 22% of the sample. The sample belongs to a study of OX40 agonist ivuxolimab in advanced cancers. For the wider study: Ivuxolimab was an agonistic, fully human IgG2 monoclonal antibody directed against OX40 (CD134), a costimulatory receptor. Intravenous ivuxolimab was administered to patients every 2 weeks at six dose levels: 0.01, 0.1, 0.3, 1.5, 3 and 10 mg/kg. Among the approximately 50 dose-escalation patients, around 19 had hepatocellular carcinoma, 15 or so melanoma, 9 renal cell carcinoma and 9 head and neck cancer. A male proportion of 82.7% and a mean age of approximately 62 years, ranging from roughly 23 to 90, were recorded for the dose-escalation cohort. Patients were allowed to have had prior anti-PD-1, anti-PD-L1 or anti-CTLA-4 therapy, and approximately 40% of the dose-escalation patients had previously received checkpoint inhibitors. Partial responses occurred in three dose-escalation patients: two with cutaneous melanoma and one with hepatocellular carcinoma. Peripheral TCRbeta sequencing aimed to test whether ivuxolimab altered TCR sequence diversity and caused clonal T-cell expansion. The paper reports the monotherapy dose-escalation portion (N of about 54 patients) of the phase I ivuxolimab trial. Broader findings and caveats from the paper: After ivuxolimab, more expanded clones were found on average in CD8+ T cells than in CD4+ T cells. At doses of 0.1 to 3.0 mg/kg, clonal expansion of both CD4+ and CD8+ T cells in blood was seen between baseline and week 6. Low levels of normalized T-cell clonal expansion were also seen in some patients who did not respond. In the 0.1-3.0 mg/kg groups, partial responders had among the lowest normalized peripheral clonal expansion, particularly in CD8+ T cells. The antigen specificity of the clonally expanded peripheral T cells was not determined.

The trial excluded patients who had a history of autoimmune disease or who were on systemic immunosuppression. Peripheral blood for TCR sequencing was drawn from every dose cohort at baseline, at cycle 4 day 1 and at cycle 7 day 1. Samples came from an open-label, multicenter, first-in-human phase I dose-escalation trial of ivuxolimab. Adults with locally advanced or metastatic head and neck squamous cell, hepatocellular, melanoma or renal cell carcinoma were enrolled in the trial. Before TCR sequencing, CD4+ T cells and CD8+ T cells were sorted from peripheral blood as separate populations. The clonotype comes from an adult with an advanced solid tumor such as melanoma, head and neck, liver or kidney cancer. The sample here was CD4+ or CD8+ T cells sorted from blood, taken in a trial of the OX40 agonist ivuxolimab.

The CDR3 here reads CASSSPGHLPFYNEQFF. The nucleotide sequence reads TGTGCCAGCAGCTCCCCGGGACACCTTCCGTTCTACAATGAGCAGTTCTTC. The chain is made from TRBV7-9 and TRBJ2-1; perhaps TRBD1 is the D gene, with 6 bases matching. According to the germline V gene (reference sequence), CDR1 reads SEHNR and CDR2 reads FQNEAQ. The CDR3 spans 17 residues, from the cysteine through the phenylalanine. Left in the record is the CDR3 DNA by itself, 51 bases read in frame from the first base. The V and J ends are trimmed by 4 bases and 3 bases, leaving 19 bases between them.